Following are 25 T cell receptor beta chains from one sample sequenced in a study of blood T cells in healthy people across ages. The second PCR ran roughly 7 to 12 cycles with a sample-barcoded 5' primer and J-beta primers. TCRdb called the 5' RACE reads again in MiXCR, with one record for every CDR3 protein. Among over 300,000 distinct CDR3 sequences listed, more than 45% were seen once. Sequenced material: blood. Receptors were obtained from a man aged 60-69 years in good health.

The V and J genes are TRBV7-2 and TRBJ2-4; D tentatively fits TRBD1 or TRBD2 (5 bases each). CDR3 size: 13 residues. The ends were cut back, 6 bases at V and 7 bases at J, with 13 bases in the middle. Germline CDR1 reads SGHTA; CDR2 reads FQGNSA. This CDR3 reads CASSPGQVNIQYF. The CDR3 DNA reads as TGTGCCAGCAGTCCGGGGCAGGTGAACATTCAGTACTTC.

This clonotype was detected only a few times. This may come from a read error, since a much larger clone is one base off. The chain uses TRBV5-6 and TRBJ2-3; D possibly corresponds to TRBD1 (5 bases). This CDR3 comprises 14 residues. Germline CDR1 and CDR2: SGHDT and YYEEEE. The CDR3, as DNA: TGTGCCAGCAGCTTTGGGCAGGGCACAGATATGCAGTATTTT. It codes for CASSFGQGTDMQYF.

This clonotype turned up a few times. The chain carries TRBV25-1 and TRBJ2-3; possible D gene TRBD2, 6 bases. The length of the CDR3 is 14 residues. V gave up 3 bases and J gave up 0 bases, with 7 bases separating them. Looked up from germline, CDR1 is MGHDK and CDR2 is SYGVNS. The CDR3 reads CASSEGGSTDTQYF. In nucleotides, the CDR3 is TGTGCCAGCAGTGAGGGGGGAAGCACAGATACGCAGTATTTT.

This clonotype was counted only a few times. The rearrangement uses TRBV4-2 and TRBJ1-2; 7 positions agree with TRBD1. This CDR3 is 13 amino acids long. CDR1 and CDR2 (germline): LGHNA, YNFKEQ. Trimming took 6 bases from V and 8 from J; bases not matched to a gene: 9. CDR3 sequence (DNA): TGTGCCAGCAGTCGTACAGGGGAGGGAGGCTACACCTTC. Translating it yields CASSRTGEGGYTF.

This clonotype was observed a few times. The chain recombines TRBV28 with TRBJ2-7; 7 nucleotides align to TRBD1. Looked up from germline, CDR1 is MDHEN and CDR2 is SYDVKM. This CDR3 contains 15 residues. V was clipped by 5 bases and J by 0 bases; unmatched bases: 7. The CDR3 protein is CASSLPGQNSYEQYF. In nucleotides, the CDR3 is TGTGCCAGCAGTCTTCCGGGACAGAACTCCTACGAGCAGTACTTC. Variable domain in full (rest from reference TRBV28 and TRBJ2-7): DVKVTQSSRYLVKRTGEKVFLECVQDMDHENMFWYRQDPGLGLRLIYFSYDVKMKEKGDIPEGYSVSREKKERFSLILESASTNQTSMYLCASSLPGQNSYEQYFGPGTRLTVT.

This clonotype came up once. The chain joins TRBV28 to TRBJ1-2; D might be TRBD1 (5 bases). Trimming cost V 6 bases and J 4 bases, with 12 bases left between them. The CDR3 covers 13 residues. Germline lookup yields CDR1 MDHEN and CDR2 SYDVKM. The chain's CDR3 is CASSAGNPYGYTF. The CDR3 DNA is TGTGCCAGCAGCGCAGGGAACCCCTATGGCTACACCTTC.

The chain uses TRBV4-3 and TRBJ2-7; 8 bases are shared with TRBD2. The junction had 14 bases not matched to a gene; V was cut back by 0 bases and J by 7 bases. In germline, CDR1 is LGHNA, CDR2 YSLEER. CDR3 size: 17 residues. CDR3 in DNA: TGCGCCAGCAGCCAAGATCGAGGCGGGGGGTACTACAATGAGCAGTACTTC. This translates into CASSQDRGGGYYNEQYF.

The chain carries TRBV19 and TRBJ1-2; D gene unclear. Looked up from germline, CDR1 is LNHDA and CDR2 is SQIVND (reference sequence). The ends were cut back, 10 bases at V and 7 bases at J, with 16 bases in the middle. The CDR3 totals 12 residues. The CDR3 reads CATLFLGGGYTF. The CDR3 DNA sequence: TGTGCCACCCTTTTCTTGGGAGGTGGCTACACCTTC.

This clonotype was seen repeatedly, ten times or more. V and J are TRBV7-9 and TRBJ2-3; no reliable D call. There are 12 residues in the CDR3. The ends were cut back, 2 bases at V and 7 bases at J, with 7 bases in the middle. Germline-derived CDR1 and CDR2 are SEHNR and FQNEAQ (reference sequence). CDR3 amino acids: CASSLQTNTQYF. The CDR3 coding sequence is TGTGCCAGCAGCTTACAAACCAATACGCAGTATTTT.

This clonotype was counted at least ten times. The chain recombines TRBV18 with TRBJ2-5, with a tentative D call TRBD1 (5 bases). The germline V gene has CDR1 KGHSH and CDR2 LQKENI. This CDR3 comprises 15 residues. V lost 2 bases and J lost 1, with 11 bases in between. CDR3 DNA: TGTGCCAGCTCACCAGAGACAGCGTCCCAAGAGACCCAGTACTTC. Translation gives CASSPETASQETQYF.

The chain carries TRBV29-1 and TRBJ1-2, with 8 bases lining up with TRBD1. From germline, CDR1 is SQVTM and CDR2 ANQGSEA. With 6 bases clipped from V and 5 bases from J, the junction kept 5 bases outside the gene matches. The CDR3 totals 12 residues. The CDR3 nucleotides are TGCAGCGTAGCGACAGGGGCATATGGCTACACCTTC. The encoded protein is CSVATGAYGYTF.

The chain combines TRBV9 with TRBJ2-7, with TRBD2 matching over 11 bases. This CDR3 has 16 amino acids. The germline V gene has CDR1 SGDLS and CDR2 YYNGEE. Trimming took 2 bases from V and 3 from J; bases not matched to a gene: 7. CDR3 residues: CASSVNEGLAVYEQYF. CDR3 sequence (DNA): TGTGCCAGCAGCGTTAACGAGGGACTAGCGGTCTACGAGCAGTACTTC.

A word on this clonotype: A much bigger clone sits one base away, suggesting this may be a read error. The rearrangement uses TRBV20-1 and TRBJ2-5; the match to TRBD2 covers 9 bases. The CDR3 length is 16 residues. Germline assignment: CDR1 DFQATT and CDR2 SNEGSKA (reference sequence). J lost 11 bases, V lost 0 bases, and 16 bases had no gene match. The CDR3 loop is CSARDHQRGDSGEQYF. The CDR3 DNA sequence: TGCAGTGCTAGAGATCACCAGCGGGGGGATTCCGGTGAGCAGTACTTC.

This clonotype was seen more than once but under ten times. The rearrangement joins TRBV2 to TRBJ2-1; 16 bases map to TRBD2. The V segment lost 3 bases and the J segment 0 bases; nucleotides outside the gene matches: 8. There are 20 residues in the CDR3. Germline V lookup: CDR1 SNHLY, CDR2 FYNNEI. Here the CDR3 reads CASSEIGGLAGGSSYNEQFF. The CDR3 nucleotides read TGTGCCAGCAGTGAGATTGGGGGACTAGCGGGAGGGAGCTCCTACAATGAGCAGTTCTTC.

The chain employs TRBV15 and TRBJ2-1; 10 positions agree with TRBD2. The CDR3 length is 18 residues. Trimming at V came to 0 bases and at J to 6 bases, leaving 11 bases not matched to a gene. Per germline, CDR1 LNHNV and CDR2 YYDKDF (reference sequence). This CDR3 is CATSRDHGSLAGVNEQFF. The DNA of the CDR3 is TGTGCCACCAGCAGAGATCATGGGTCCCTAGCGGGAGTCAATGAGCAGTTCTTC.

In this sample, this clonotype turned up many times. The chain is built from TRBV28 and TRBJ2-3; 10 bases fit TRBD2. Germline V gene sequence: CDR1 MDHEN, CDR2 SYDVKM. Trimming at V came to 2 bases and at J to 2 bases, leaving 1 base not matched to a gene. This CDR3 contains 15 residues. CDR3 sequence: CASSLLAGVTDTQYF. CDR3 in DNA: TGTGCCAGCAGTTTACTAGCGGGAGTCACAGATACGCAGTATTTT.

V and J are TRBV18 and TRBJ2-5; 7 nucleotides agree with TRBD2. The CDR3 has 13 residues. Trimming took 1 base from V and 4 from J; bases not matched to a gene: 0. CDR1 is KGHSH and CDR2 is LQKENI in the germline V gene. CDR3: CASSPLAGETQYF. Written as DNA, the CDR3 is TGTGCCAGCTCACCACTAGCGGGAGAGACCCAGTACTTC. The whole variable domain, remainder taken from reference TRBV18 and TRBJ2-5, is NAGVMQNPRHLVRRRGQEARLRCSPMKGHSHVYWYRQLPEEGLKFMVYLQKENIIDESGMPKERFSAEFPKEGPSILRIQQVVRGDSAAYFCASSPLAGETQYFGPGTRLLVL.

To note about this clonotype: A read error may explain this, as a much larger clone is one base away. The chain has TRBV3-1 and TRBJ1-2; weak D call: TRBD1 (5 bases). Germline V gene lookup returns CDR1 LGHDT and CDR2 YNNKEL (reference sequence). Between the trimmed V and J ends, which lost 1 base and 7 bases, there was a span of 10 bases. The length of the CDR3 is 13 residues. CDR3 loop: CASSQGGFSGYTF. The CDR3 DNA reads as TGTGCCAGCAGCCAAGGGGGGTTTAGTGGCTACACCTTC.

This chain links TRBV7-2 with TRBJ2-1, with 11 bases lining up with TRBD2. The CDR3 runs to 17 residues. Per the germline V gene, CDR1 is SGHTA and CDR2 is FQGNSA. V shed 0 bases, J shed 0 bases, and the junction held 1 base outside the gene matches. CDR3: CASSLALAGGSYNEQFF. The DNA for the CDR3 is TGTGCCAGCAGCTTAGCCCTAGCGGGGGGCTCCTACAATGAGCAGTTCTTC.

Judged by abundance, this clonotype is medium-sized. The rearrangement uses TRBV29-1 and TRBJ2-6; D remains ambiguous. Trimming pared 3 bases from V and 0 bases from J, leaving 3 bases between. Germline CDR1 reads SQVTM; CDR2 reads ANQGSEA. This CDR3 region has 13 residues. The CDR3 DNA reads TGCAGCGTTGAGTTCTCTGGGGCCAACGTCCTGACTTTC. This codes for CSVEFSGANVLTF. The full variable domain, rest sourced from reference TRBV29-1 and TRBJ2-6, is SAVISQKPSRDICQRGTSLTIQCQVDSQVTMMFWYRQQPGQSLTLIATANQGSEATYESGFVIDKFPISRPNLTFSTLTVSNMSPEDSSIYLCSVEFSGANVLTFGAGSRLTVL.

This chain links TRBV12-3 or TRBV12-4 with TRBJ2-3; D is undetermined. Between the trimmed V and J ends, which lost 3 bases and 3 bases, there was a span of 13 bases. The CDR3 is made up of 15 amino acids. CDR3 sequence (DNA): TGTGCCAGCAGTTTGAGAGCGAACAGAACAGATACGCAGTATTTT. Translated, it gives CASSLRANRTDTQYF.

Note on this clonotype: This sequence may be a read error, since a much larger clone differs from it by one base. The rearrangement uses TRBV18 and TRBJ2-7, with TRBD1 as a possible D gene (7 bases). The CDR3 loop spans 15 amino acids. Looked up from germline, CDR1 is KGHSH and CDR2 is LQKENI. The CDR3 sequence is CVSSPAGQSSYEQYF. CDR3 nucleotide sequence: TGTGTCAGCTCACCGGCGGGACAGAGCTCCTACGAGCAGTACTTC.

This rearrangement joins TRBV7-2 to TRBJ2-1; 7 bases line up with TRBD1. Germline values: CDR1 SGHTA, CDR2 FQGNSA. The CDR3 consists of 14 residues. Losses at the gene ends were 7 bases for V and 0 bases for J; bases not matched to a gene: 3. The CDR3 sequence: CASNRGFSYNEQFF. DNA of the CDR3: TGTGCCAGCAACAGGGGTTTCTCCTACAATGAGCAGTTCTTC.

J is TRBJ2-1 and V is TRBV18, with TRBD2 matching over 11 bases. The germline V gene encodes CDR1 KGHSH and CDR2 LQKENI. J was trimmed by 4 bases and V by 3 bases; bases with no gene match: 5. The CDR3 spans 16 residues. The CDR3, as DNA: TGTGCCAGCTCACCTTCGACTAGCGGGGCGTACAATGAGCAGTTCTTC. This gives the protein CASSPSTSGAYNEQFF. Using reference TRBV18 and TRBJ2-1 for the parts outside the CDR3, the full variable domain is NAGVMQNPRHLVRRRGQEARLRCSPMKGHSHVYWYRQLPEEGLKFMVYLQKENIIDESGMPKERFSAEFPKEGPSILRIQQVVRGDSAAYFCASSPSTSGAYNEQFFGPGTRLTVL.

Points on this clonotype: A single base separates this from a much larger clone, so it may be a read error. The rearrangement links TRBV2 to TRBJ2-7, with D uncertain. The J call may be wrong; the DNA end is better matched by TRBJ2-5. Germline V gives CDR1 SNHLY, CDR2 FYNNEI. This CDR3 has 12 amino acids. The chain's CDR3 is CACSDNTETQYF. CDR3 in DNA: TGTGCCTGCAGTGACAACACGGAGACCCAGTACTTC.